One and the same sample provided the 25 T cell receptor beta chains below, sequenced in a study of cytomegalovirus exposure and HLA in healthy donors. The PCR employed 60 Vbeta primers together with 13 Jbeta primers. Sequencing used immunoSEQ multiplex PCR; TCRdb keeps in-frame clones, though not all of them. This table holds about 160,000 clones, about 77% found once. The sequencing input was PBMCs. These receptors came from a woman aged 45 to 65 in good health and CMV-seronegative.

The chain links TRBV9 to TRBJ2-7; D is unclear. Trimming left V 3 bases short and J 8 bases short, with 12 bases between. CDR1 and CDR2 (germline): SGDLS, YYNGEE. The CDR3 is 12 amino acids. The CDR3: CASSATSGQQYF. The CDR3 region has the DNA TGTGCCAGCAGCGCCACCAGTGGCCAGCAGTACTTC.

CDR3 sequence reads: CASTPGDRDEQYF. CDR3 DNA: TGTGCCAGTACCCCGGGGGACAGGGACGAGCAGTACTTC. The chain carries TRBV19 and TRBJ2-7; 9 nucleotides align to TRBD1. This CDR3 is 13 amino acids long. Germline CDR1 reads LNHDA; CDR2 reads SQIVND (reference sequence). The V segment lost 7 bases and the J segment 5 bases; nucleotides outside the gene matches: 6.

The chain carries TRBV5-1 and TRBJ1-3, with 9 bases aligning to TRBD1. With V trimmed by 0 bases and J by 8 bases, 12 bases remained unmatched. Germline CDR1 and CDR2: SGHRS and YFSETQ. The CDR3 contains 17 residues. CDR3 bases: TGCGCCAGCAGCTTGGTAACAGGGGGCGCGAAAGCGGACACCATATATTTT. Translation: CASSLVTGGAKADTIYF.

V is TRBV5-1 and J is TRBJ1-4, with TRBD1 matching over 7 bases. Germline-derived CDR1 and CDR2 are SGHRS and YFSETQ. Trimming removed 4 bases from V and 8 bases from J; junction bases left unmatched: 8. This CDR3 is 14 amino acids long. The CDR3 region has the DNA TGCGCCAGCAGCCGCCGGGACAGAGTCGAAAAACTGTTTTTT. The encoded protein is CASSRRDRVEKLFF.

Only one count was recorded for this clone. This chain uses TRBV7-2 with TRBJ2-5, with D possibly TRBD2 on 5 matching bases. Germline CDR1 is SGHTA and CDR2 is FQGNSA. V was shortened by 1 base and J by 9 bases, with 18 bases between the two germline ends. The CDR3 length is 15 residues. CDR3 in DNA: TGTGCCAGCAGCTTAGTTATCCGTTCGGCGGGCTCCCAGTACTTC. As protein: CASSLVIRSAGSQYF. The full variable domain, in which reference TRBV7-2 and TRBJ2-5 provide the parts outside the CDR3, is GAGVSQSPSNKVTEKGKDVELRCDPISGHTALYWYRQSLGQGLEFLIYFQGNSAPDKSGLPSDRFSAERTGGSVSTLTIQRTQQEDSAVYLCASSLVIRSAGSQYFGPGTRLLVL.

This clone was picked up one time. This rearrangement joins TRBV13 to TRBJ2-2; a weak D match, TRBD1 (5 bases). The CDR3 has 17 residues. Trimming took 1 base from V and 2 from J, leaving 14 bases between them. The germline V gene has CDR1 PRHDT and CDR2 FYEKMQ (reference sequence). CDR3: CASSLERRRGNTGELFF. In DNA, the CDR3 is TGTGCCAGCAGCTTAGAGAGGCGTAGGGGCAACACCGGGGAGCTGTTTTTT.

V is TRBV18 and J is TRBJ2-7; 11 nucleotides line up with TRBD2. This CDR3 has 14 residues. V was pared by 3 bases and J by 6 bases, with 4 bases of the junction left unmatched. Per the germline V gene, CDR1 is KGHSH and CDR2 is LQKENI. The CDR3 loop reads CASSPTSGGSEQYF. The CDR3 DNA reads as TGTGCCAGCTCACCTACTAGCGGGGGTTCCGAGCAGTACTTC.

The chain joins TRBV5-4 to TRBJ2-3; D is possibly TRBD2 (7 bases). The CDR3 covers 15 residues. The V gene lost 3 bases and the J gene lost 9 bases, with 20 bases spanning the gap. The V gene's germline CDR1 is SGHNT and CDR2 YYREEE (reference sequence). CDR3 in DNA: TGTGCCAGCAGCTGGGGGGTGGAGGGGGGGCTCACGCAGTATTTT. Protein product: CASSWGVEGGLTQYF.

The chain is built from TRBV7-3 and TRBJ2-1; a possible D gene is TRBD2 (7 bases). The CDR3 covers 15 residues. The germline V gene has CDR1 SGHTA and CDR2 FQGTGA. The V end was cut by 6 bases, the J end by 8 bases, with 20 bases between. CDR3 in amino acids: CASSLQPTGGDEQFF. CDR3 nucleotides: TGTGCCAGCAGTCTCCAACCAACGGGGGGCGATGAGCAGTTCTTC.

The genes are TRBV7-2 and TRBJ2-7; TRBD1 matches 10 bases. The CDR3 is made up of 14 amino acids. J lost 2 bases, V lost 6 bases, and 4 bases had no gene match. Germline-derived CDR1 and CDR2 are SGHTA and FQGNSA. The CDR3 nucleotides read TGTGCCAGCAGAACCGGGACAGGGGCCTACGAGCAGTACTTC. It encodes CASRTGTGAYEQYF.

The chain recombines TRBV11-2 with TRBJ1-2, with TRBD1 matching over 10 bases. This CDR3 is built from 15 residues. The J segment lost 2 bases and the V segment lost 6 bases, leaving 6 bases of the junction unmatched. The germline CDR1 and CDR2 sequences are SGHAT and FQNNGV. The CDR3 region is CASRAGTGENYGYTF. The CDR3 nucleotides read TGTGCCAGCAGAGCTGGGACAGGGGAGAACTATGGCTACACCTTC.

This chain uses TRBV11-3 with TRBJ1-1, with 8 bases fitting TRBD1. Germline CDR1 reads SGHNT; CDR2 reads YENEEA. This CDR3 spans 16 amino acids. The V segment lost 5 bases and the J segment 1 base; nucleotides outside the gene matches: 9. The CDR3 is CASSQGAGAANTEAFF. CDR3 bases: TGTGCCAGCAGCCAGGGGGCGGGGGCCGCGAACACTGAAGCTTTCTTT. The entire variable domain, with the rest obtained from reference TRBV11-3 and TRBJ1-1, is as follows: EAGVVQSPRYKIIEKKQPVAFWCNPISGHNTLYWYLQNLGQGPELLIRYENEEAVDDSQLPKDRFSAERLKGVDSTLKIQPAELGDSAVYLCASSQGAGAANTEAFFGQGTRLTVV.

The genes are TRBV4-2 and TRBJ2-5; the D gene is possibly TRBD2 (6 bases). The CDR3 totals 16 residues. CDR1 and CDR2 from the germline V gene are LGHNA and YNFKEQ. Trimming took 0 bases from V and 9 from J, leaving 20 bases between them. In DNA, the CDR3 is TGTGCCAGCAGCCAAGACACGTCCGCTAGCGCCATTTCCCAGTACTTC. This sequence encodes CASSQDTSASAISQYF.

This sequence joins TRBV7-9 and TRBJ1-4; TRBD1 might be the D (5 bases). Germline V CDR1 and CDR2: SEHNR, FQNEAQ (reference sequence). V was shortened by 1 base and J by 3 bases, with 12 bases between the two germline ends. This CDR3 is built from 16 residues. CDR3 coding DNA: TGTGCCAGCAGCTTAGATGTCAGGGTGGCTAATGAAAAACTGTTTTTT. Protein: CASSLDVRVANEKLFF. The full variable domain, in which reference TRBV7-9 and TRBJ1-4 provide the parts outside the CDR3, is DTGVSQNPRHKITKRGQNVTFRCDPISEHNRLYWYRQTLGQGPEFLTYFQNEAQLEKSRLLSDRFSAERPKGSFSTLEIQRTEQGDSAMYLCASSLDVRVANEKLFFGSGTQLSVL.

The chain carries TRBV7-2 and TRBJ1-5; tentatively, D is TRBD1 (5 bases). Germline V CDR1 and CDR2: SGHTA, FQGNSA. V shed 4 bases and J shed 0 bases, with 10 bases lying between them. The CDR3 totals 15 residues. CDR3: CASSSGGASNQPQHF. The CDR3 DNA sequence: TGTGCCAGCAGCTCCGGGGGTGCTAGCAATCAGCCCCAGCATTTT.

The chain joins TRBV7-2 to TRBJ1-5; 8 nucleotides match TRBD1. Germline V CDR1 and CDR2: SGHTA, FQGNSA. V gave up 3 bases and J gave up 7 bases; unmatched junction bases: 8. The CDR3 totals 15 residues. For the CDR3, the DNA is TGTGCCAGCAGCTTCACGTCAGGGGGCCGACAGCCCCAGCATTTT. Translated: CASSFTSGGRQPQHF.

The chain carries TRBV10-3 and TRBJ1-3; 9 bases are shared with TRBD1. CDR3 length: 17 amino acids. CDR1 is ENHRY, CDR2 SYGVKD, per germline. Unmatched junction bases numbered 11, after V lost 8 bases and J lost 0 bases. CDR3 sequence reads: CAIRPWDRASSGNTIYF. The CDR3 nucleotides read TGTGCCATCCGTCCTTGGGACAGGGCCTCCTCTGGAAACACCATATATTTT.

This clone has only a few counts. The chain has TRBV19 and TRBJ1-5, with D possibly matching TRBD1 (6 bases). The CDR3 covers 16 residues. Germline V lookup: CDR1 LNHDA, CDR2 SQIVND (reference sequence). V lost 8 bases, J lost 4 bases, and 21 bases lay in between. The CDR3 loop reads CASLNPRTAKNQPQHF. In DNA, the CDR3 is TGTGCCAGTTTGAACCCAAGGACAGCGAAGAATCAGCCCCAGCATTTT.

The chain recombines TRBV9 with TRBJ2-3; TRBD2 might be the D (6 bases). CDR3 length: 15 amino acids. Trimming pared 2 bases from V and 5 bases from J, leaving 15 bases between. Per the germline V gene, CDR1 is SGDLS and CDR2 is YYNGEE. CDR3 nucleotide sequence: TGTGCCAGCAGCGTTGGGCGGGGATTCAGAGATACGCAGTATTTT. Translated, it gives CASSVGRGFRDTQYF.

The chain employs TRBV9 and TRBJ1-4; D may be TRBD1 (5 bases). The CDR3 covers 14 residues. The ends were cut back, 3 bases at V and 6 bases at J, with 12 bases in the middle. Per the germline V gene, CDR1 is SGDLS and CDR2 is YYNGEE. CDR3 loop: CASSERGGDEKLFF. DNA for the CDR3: TGTGCCAGCAGCGAACGAGGAGGGGATGAAAAACTGTTTTTT.

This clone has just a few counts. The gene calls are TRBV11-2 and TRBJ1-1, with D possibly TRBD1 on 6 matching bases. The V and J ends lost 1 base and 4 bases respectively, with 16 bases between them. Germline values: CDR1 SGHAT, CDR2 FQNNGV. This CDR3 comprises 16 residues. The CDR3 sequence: CASSLVVKGGATEAFF. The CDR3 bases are TGTGCCAGCAGCTTAGTTGTGAAGGGGGGGGCCACTGAAGCTTTCTTT. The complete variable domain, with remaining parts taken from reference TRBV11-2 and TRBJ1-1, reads EAGVAQSPRYKIIEKRQSVAFWCNPISGHATLYWYQQILGQGPKLLIQFQNNGVVDDSQLPKDRFSAERLKGVDSTLKIQPAKLEDSAVYLCASSLVVKGGATEAFFGQGTRLTVV.

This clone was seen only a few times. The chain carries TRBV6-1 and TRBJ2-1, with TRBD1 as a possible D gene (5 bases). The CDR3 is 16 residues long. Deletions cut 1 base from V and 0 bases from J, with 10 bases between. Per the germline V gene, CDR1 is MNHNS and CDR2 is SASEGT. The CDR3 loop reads CASSEEKGDSYNEQFF. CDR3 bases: TGTGCCAGCAGTGAAGAGAAAGGGGACTCCTACAATGAGCAGTTCTTC.

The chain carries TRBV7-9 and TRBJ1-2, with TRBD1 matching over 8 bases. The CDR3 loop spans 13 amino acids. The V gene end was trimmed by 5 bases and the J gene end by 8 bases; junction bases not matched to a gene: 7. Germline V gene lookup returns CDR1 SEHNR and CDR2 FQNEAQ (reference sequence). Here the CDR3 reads CASSQDRVRGYTF. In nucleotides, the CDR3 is TGTGCCAGCAGCCAGGACAGGGTGCGAGGCTACACCTTC.

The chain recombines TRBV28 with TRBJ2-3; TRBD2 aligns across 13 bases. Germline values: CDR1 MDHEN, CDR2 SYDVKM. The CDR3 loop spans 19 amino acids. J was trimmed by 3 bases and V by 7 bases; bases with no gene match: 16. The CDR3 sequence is CASTPLVLAGGFLTDTQYF. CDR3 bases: TGTGCCAGCACCCCGCTGGTACTAGCGGGGGGGTTTTTAACAGATACGCAGTATTTT.

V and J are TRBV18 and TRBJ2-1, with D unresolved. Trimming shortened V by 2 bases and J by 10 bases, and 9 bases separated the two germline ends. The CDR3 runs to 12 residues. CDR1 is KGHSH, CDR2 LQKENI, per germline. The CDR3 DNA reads TGTGCCAGCTCACCAGGGTCAGGAGAGCAGTTCTTC. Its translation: CASSPGSGEQFF.